Each of the 24 T cell receptor beta chains below was sequenced from the same sample in a study of blood T cell repertoires in COVID-19. The table came from immunoSEQ multiplex PCR; TCRdb's copy has only in-frame clones and leaves some out. The sample holds more than 60,000 clones, 65% to 90% seen once. Material for sequencing was peripheral blood. The receptors shown here come from a man older than 75 with COVID-19, enrolled during active disease.

The V gene is TRBV5-3, the J gene TRBJ1-4, with 7 bases lining up with TRBD1. TRBV5-3 is flagged as an ORF with uncertain function. The CDR3 contains 17 residues. The junction had 9 bases not matched to a gene; V was cut back by 4 bases and J by 0 bases. The CDR3 region has the DNA TGTGCCAGAAGCACGTACGGACAGGCGGCAACTAATGAAAAACTGTTTTTT. It is translated as CARSTYGQAATNEKLFF.

The V and J genes are TRBV9 and TRBJ1-4, with 7 bases that match TRBD1. This CDR3 contains 15 residues. V trimming: 5 bases; J trimming: 4 bases; junction bases outside the gene matches: 8. Germline-derived CDR1 and CDR2 are SGDLS and YYNGEE. This CDR3 reads CASSEGAQINEKLFF. The CDR3 DNA is TGTGCCAGCAGTGAGGGGGCGCAGATTAATGAAAAACTGTTTTTT.

This chain connects TRBV3-1 (or the pseudogene TRBV3-2) to TRBJ2-5; D is unclear. This CDR3 spans 15 amino acids. Trimming left V 1 base short and J 1 base short, with 10 bases between. CDR1 and CDR2 from the germline V gene are LGHDT and YNNKEL (reference sequence). The CDR3 DNA reads as TGTGCCAGCAGCCAAGGCTGGCGGAGCCAAGAGACCCAGTACTTC. Protein: CASSQGWRSQETQYF.

This clone was detected only once. The V and J genes are TRBV18 and TRBJ1-2; 7 bases match TRBD1. Unmatched junction bases numbered 13, after V lost 2 bases and J lost 7 bases. This CDR3 comprises 16 residues. Germline lookup yields CDR1 KGHSH and CDR2 LQKENI. The CDR3 loop is CASSPRTGGPEGGYTF. CDR3 nucleotides: TGTGCCAGCTCACCAAGGACAGGCGGTCCCGAGGGTGGCTACACCTTC.

The V and J genes are TRBV5-1 and TRBJ2-5, with 9 bases matching TRBD2. J lost 1 base, V lost 4 bases, and 2 bases had no gene match. CDR3 length equals 14 residues. The V gene's germline CDR1 is SGHRS and CDR2 YFSETQ. CDR3 DNA: TGCGCCAGCAGCAGCGGGGGGTTCCAAGAGACCCAGTACTTC. Its protein product is CASSSGGFQETQYF.

The gene calls are TRBV9 and TRBJ1-6; no reliable D call. CDR1 and CDR2 from the germline V gene are SGDLS and YYNGEE. Trimming stripped 0 bases from V and 5 bases from J, with 12 bases between. CDR3 length equals 16 residues. CDR3 coding DNA: TGTGCCAGCAGCGTAGCCCCCGGGGTAAATAATTCACCCCTCCACTTT. Amino acids: CASSVAPGVNNSPLHF.

This clone was observed once. The chain carries TRBV3-1 (or the pseudogene TRBV3-2) and TRBJ2-2; D is possibly TRBD2 (6 bases). This CDR3 region has 13 residues. V lost 5 bases and J 5 bases, leaving 9 bases between the germline ends. Germline-derived CDR1 and CDR2 are LGHDT and YNNKEL (reference sequence). In DNA form, the CDR3 reads TGTGCCAGCAGCGCTAGCGAGACCGGGGAGCTGTTTTTT. Its translation is CASSASETGELFF.

The V and J genes are TRBV5-6 and TRBJ1-1; unclear D gene. The germline V gene has CDR1 SGHDT and CDR2 YYEEEE. With 0 bases removed from V and 1 base from J, the gap between germline ends came to 7 bases. The CDR3 is made up of 14 amino acids. For the CDR3, the DNA is TGTGCCAGCAGCTTGGAGCCCGGGAACACTGAAGCTTTCTTT. Residues: CASSLEPGNTEAFF.

V usage is TRBV11-3 and J usage is TRBJ2-3; 8 bases map to TRBD1. From germline, CDR1 is SGHNT and CDR2 YENEEA. The CDR3 runs to 14 residues. With 6 bases clipped from V and 0 bases from J, the junction kept 2 bases outside the gene matches. CDR3: CASRRTGSTDTQYF. CDR3 bases: TGTGCCAGCAGAAGGACAGGGAGCACAGATACGCAGTATTTT.

CDR3 amino acids: CASSPPPLAGSTDTQYF. CDR3 bases: TGTGCCAGCAGCCCCCCCCCTCTAGCGGGGAGCACAGATACGCAGTATTTT. This chain links TRBV7-2 with TRBJ2-3; 9 positions agree with TRBD2. The V and J ends lost 5 bases and 0 bases, in that order; junction bases with no gene match: 9. CDR1 is SGHTA and CDR2 is FQGNSA in the germline V gene. The CDR3 totals 17 residues.

V usage is TRBV6-5 and J usage is TRBJ1-2; D might be TRBD1 (5 bases). Trimming took 2 bases from V and 7 from J, leaving 14 bases between them. CDR3 length: 14 amino acids. The germline CDR1 and CDR2 sequences are MNHEY and SVGAGI. The CDR3 loop is CASSYAGEGAGYTF. CDR3 in DNA: TGTGCCAGCAGTTACGCCGGTGAAGGGGCTGGCTACACCTTC.

The chain has TRBV12-5 and TRBJ1-4; 7 nucleotides agree with TRBD1. The germline V gene has CDR1 LGHNT and CDR2 FRNRAP. V was pared by 3 bases and J by 3 bases, with 1 base of the junction left unmatched. The CDR3 spans 14 residues. CDR3 DNA: TGTGCTAGTGGTTTACAGGGGTCTAATGAAAAACTGTTTTTT. Amino acid sequence: CASGLQGSNEKLFF.

The V gene is TRBV4-3, the J gene TRBJ2-2; D remains unclear. The length of the CDR3 is 14 residues. The germline V gene has CDR1 LGHNA and CDR2 YSLEER. Trimming cost V 1 base and J 1 base, with 4 bases left between them. CDR3 protein: CASSQGQNTGELFF. For the CDR3, the DNA is TGCGCCAGCAGCCAAGGGCAGAACACCGGGGAGCTGTTTTTT.

J is TRBJ1-1 and V is TRBV3-1 (or the pseudogene TRBV3-2); maybe TRBD1 (6 bases). V gave up 4 bases and J gave up 0 bases, with 12 bases separating them. This CDR3 region has 15 residues. CDR1 is LGHDT and CDR2 is YNNKEL in the germline V gene (reference sequence). Here the CDR3 reads CASSPGHYMNTEAFF. The CDR3 bases are TGTGCCAGCAGCCCGGGACATTACATGAACACTGAAGCTTTCTTT.

V and J are TRBV6-5 and TRBJ2-3; D gene ambiguous. CDR1 and CDR2 from the germline V gene are MNHEY and SVGAGI. V was shortened by 0 bases and J by 4 bases, with 11 bases between the two germline ends. This CDR3 contains 15 residues. The CDR3 DNA follows: TGTGCCAGCAGTTACTCTAAGCTGAGCCCAGATACGCAGTATTTT. This encodes CASSYSKLSPDTQYF.

This sequence joins TRBV18 and TRBJ2-7; 8 positions agree with TRBD1. Per the germline V gene, CDR1 is KGHSH and CDR2 is LQKENI. The CDR3 spans 14 residues. The J segment lost 3 bases and the V segment lost 9 bases, leaving 10 bases of the junction unmatched. The CDR3 DNA reads TGTGCCAGTACCCCGCGACAGGGGAACTACGAGCAGTACTTC. This gives the protein CASTPRQGNYEQYF.

The rearrangement uses TRBV4-2 and TRBJ2-7; 12 nucleotides match TRBD2. V was clipped by 3 bases and J by 3 bases; unmatched bases: 0. Germline V lookup: CDR1 LGHNA, CDR2 YNFKEQ. This CDR3 region has 14 residues. DNA of the CDR3: TGTGCCAGCAGCCAGGGACTAGCGGGCTACGAGCAGTACTTC. It yields the protein CASSQGLAGYEQYF.

The rearrangement joins TRBV19 to TRBJ1-5; no clear D. The CDR3 has 13 residues. V gave up 3 bases and J gave up 3 bases, with 6 bases separating them. Germline V gives CDR1 LNHDA, CDR2 SQIVND (reference sequence). CDR3 region: CASSINFNQPQHF. CDR3 nucleotide sequence: TGTGCCAGTAGTATTAATTTCAATCAGCCCCAGCATTTT.

V gene TRBV5-4 combines with J gene TRBJ2-7; weak D call: TRBD2 (5 bases). The CDR3 length is 14 residues. V was shortened by 4 bases and J by 4 bases, with 15 bases between the two germline ends. Germline-derived CDR1 and CDR2 are SGHNT and YYREEE (reference sequence). The CDR3 protein is CASSRRDNAYEQYF. The DNA for the CDR3 is TGTGCCAGCAGCCGTCGGGATAACGCTTACGAGCAGTACTTC.

This sequence joins TRBV27 and TRBJ2-2; D is perhaps TRBD2 (6 bases). The CDR3 length is 15 residues. Trimming left V 6 bases short and J 3 bases short, with 14 bases between. CDR1 is MNHEY, CDR2 SMNVEV, per germline (reference sequence). As DNA, the CDR3 is TGTGCCAGCAGAAGACTAGGGGCCTACACCGGGGAGCTGTTTTTT. This translates into CASRRLGAYTGELFF.

Only a few counts were recorded for this clone. The chain links TRBV2 to TRBJ1-4; the D gene is possibly TRBD1 (5 bases). V was cut by 7 bases and J by 3 bases, with 12 bases left in between. Germline V CDR1 and CDR2: SNHLY, FYNNEI. The CDR3 is 14 amino acids. The CDR3 DNA sequence: TGTGCCAGCAATTTTATAGGGGCTAATGAAAAACTGTTTTTT. Its protein product is CASNFIGANEKLFF.

The CDR3, as DNA: TGCGCCAGCAGCCTCAACACAGGGGTCTACGAGCAGTACTTC. Residues: CASSLNTGVYEQYF. The chain is built from TRBV4-3 and TRBJ2-7; 7 bases map to TRBD1. This CDR3 is built from 14 residues. V dropped 4 bases and J dropped 3; count of bases not matched to a gene: 6. Germline CDR1 LGHNA, CDR2 YSLEER.

The J gene is TRBJ1-5, the V gene TRBV6-1, with 8 nucleotides matching TRBD1. V lost 2 bases, J lost 5 bases, and 2 bases stayed unmatched. Germline lookup yields CDR1 MNHNS and CDR2 SASEGT. CDR3 length: 14 amino acids. The CDR3, as DNA: TGTGCCAGCAGTGAAATGACAGGGGATCAGCCCCAGCATTTT. It codes for CASSEMTGDQPQHF.

This clone was detected only once. The V gene is TRBV6-5, the J gene TRBJ2-7; D might be TRBD2 (5 bases). The CDR3 has 16 residues. V was trimmed by 0 bases and J by 2 bases, leaving 14 bases between them. Germline loops: CDR1 MNHEY, CDR2 SVGAGI. Written as DNA, the CDR3 is TGTGCCAGCAGTTACTCGAACCTGAGGGAGACCTACGAGCAGTACTTC. Amino acids: CASSYSNLRETYEQYF.